The TCR beta chain described here comes from a study of T cells in Graves' hyperthyroidism and ophthalmopathy. This clonotype occurred many times. This CDR3 is built from 14 residues. Trimming cost V 2 bases and J 1 base, with 12 bases left between them. Germline loops: CDR1 GTSNPN, CDR2 SVGIG (reference sequence). Amplification yielded TCR beta CDR3 regions, with RNA transcripts as the source. HTBI primers were the set used in a first-round RT-PCR of the TCR CDR3. TCRdb re-called the multiplex PCR reads through MiXCR, storing one row per CDR3 protein. The sample includes 490,000 or so distinct CDR3 sequences, about 20% of them seen just once.

Sequencing was carried out using blood. The rearrangement links TRBV30 to TRBJ2-7; possible D gene TRBD1, 6 bases. This receptor was taken from a man aged 40-49 years with Graves' ophthalmopathy. The CDR3 spells CAWSTGLGSYEQYF. In DNA, the CDR3 is TGTGCCTGGAGTACAGGGCTGGGTTCCTACGAGCAGTACTTC. Full variable domain (missing parts from reference TRBV30 and TRBJ2-7): SQTIHQWPATLVQPVGSPLSLECTVEGTSNPNLYWYRQAAGRGLQLLFYSVGIGQISSEVPQNLSASRPQDRQFILSSKKLLLSDSGFYLCAWSTGLGSYEQYFGPGTRLTVT.